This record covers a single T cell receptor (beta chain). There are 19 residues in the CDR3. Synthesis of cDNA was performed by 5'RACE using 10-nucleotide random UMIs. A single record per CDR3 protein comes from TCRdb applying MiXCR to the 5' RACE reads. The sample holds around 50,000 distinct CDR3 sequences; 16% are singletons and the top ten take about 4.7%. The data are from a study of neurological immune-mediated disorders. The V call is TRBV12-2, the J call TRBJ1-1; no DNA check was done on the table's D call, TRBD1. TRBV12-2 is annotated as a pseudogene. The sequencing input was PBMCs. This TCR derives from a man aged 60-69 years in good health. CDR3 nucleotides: TGTGCAAGTCGCTTACCCTCTTGGAGAGGGGACGCGATGAACACTGAAGCTTTCTTT. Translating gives CASRLPSWRGDAMNTEAFF.